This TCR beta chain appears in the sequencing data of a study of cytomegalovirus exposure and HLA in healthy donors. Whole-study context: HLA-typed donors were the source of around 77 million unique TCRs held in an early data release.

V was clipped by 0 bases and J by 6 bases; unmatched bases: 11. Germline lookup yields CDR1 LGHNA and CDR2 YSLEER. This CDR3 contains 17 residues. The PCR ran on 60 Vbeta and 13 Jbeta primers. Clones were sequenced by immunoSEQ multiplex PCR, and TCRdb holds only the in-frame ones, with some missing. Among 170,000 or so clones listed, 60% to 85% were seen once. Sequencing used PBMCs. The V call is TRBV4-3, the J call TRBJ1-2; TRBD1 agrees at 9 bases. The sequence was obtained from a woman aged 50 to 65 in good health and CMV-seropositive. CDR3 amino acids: CASSQDRGQGFGNGYTF. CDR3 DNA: TGCGCCAGCAGCCAAGATAGGGGACAGGGCTTCGGAAATGGCTACACCTTC.